This T cell receptor (beta chain) was identified in a study of CXCR3-negative and CXCR3-positive naive CD8 T cells. Overall study results and limits: For CXCR3-positive naive cells, TRB CDR3s were more hydrophobic than those of CXCR3-negative naive cells. Fresh PBMCs went into most assays, and CXCR3 expression partly declined after cryopreservation. Unlike memory cells, which differed, naive CXCR3-negative and CXCR3-positive cells had similar TRBV-TRBJ usage. Diversity was high in both naive subsets and much lower in memory cells.

As concerns this clonotype: No antigen is known for it.

The CDR3 spans 17 residues. Per the germline V gene, CDR1 is SGHDT and CDR2 is YYEEEE. Researchers prepared the TRB cDNA libraries using 5' RACE with UMI labels. With the 5' RACE reads reprocessed, TCRdb shows one record per CDR3 protein and no DNA. Its table records 90,000 to 150,000 distinct CDR3 sequences. V and J are TRBV5-6 and TRBJ2-3; TCRdb names TRBD2, which stays unverified in the absence of DNA. Sequences were obtained from naive CXCR3+ CD8+ T cells from blood. The subset was: CD45RO-CCR7+CD27+CD95- naive CD8+ T cells expressing CXCR3 (TNR3+). The TCR originated in a human donor in good health. Some clones in this sample may be carry-over from other donors' samples. The CDR3 region is CASSLSSSATSTDTQYF.